This T cell receptor beta chain was recorded in a study of T-cell reconstitution after alpha-beta-depleted transplantation in children. Study-level results: At around two months after transplant, the alpha-beta T cells were reportedly derived from several hundred expanded clones that came from non-depleted graft cells. Surviving thymic progenitors and recipient T cells were the source of high TCRbeta diversity at day 60 in some patients.

This clonotype was seen at least ten times. The target antigen is unknown. V lost 3 bases to trimming and J lost 6 bases, with 15 bases between them. The CDR3 has 14 residues. The germline CDR1 and CDR2 sequences are SGHKS and YYEKEE (reference sequence). Preparing the TCRbeta library involved the use of unique molecular identifiers. MiXCR, applied by TCRdb to the PCR reads, yields one record per CDR3 protein. The sample has roughly 300,000 distinct CDR3 sequences, around a tenth seen once. The receptor was derived from a male patient between 2 and 10 years old who had a stem cell transplant for chronic granulomatous disease, so the T cells may come from the graft donor. The rearrangement joins TRBV5-5 to TRBJ1-2; D ambiguous. The sequencing here drew on peripheral blood, taken 180 days after TCRalphabeta/CD19-depleted stem cell transplant. As DNA, the CDR3 is TGTGCCAGCAGCTCCCCCGGACCTCTACATGGCTACACCTTC. Its translation is CASSSPGPLHGYTF.